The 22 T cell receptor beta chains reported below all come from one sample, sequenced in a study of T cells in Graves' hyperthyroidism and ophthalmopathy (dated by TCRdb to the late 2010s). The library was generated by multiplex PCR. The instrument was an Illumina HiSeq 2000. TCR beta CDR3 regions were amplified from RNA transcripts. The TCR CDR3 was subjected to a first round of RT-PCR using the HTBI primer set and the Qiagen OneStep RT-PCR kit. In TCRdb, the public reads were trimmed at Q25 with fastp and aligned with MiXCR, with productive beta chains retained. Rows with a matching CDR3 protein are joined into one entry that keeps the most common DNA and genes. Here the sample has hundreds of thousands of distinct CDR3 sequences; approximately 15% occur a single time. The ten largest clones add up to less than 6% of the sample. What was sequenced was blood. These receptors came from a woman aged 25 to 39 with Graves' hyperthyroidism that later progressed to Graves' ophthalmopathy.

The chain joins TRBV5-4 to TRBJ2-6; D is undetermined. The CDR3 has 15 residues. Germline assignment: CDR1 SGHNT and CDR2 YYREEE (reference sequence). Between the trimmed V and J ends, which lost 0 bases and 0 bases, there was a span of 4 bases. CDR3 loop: CASSLENSGANVLTF. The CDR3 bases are TGTGCCAGCAGCTTGGAAAACTCTGGGGCCAACGTCCTGACTTTC.

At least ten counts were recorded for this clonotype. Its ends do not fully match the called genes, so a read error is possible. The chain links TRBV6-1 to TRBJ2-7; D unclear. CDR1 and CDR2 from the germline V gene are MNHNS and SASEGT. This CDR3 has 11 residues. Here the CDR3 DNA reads TGTGCCAGCGGTGGACCAGGCATTTCGAACTTC. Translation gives CASGGPGISNF.

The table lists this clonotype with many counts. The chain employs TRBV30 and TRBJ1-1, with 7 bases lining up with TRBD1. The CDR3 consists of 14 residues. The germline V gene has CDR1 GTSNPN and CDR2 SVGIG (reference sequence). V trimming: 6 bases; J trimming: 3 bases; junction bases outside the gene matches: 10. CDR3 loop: CACEQGPGDTEAFF. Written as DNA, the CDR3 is TGTGCCTGCGAACAGGGGCCAGGGGACACTGAAGCTTTCTTT.

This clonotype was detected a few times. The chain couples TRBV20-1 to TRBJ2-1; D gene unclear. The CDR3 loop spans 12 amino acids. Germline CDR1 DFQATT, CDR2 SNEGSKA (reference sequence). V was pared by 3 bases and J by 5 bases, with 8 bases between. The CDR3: CSARTGNNEQFF. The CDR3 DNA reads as TGCAGTGCTAGGACCGGAAACAATGAGCAGTTCTTC.

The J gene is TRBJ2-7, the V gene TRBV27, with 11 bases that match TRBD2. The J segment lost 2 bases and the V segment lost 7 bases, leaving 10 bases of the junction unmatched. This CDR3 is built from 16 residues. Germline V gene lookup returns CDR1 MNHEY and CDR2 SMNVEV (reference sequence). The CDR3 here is CASTSRGTSGTYEQYF. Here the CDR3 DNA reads TGTGCCAGCACCTCCAGAGGGACTAGCGGAACCTACGAGCAGTACTTC.

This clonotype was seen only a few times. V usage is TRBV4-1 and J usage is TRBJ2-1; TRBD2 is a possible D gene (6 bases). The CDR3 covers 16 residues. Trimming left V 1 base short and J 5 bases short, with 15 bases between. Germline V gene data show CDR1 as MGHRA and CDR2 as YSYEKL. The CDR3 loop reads CASSQAAGLLNNEQFF. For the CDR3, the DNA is TGCGCCAGCAGCCAAGCGGCGGGACTTCTCAACAATGAGCAGTTCTTC.

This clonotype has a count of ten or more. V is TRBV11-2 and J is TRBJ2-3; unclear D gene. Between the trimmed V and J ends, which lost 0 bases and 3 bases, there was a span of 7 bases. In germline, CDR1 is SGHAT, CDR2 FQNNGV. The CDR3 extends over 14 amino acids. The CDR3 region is CASSLDWITDTQYF. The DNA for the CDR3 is TGTGCCAGCAGCTTAGATTGGATTACAGATACGCAGTATTTT.

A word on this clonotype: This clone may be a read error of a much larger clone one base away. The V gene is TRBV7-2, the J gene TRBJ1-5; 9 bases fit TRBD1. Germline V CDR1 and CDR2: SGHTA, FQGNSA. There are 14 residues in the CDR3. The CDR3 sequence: CASSYRGPSQPQRF. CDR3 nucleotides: TGTGCCAGCAGCTACAGGGGGCCGTCTCAGCCCCAGCGTTTT. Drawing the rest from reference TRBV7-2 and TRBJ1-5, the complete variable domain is GAGVSQSPSNKVTEKGKDVELRCDPISGHTALYWYRQSLGQGLEFLIYFQGNSAPDKSGLPSDRFSAERTGGSVSTLTIQRTQQEDSAVYLCASSYRGPSQPQRFGDGTRLSIL.

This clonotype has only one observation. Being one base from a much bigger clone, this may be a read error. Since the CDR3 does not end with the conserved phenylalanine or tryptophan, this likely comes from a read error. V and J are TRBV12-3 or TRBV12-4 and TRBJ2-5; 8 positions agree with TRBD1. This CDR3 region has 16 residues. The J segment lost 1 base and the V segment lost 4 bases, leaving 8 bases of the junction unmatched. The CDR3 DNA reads TGTGCCAGCAGTTCAACCGGGACAGGAAGCCAAGAGACCCAGTACTCC. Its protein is CASSSTGTGSQETQYS.

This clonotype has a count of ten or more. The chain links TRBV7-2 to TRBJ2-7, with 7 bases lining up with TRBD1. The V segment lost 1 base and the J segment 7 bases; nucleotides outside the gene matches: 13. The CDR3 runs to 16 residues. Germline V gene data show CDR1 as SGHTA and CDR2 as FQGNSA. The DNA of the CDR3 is TGTGCCAGCAGCTTAGGGGGGACAGCTTTTCCTAAAGAGCAGTACTTC. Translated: CASSLGGTAFPKEQYF.

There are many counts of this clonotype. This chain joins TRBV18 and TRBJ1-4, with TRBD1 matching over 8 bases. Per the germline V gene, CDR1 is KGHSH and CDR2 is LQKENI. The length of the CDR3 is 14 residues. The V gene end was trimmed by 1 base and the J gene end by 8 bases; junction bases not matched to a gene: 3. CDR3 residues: CASSPRTGNEKLFF. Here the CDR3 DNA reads TGTGCCAGCTCACCACGGACAGGGAACGAAAAACTGTTTTTT.

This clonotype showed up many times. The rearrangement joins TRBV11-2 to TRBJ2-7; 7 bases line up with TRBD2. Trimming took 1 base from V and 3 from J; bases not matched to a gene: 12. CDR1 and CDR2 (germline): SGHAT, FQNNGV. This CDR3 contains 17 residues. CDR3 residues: CASSLAVLAQTYYEQYF. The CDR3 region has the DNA TGTGCCAGCAGCTTAGCCGTACTAGCGCAGACCTACTACGAGCAGTACTTC. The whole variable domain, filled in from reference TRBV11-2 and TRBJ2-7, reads EAGVAQSPRYKIIEKRQSVAFWCNPISGHATLYWYQQILGQGPKLLIQFQNNGVVDDSQLPKDRFSAERLKGVDSTLKIQPAKLEDSAVYLCASSLAVLAQTYYEQYFGPGTRLTVT.

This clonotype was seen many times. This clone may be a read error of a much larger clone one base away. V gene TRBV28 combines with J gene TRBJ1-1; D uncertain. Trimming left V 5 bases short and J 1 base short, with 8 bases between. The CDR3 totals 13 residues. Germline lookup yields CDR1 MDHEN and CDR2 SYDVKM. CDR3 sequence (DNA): TGTGCCAGCAGTACCGACCCGAACACTGAAGCTTTCTTT. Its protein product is CASSTDPNTEAFF.

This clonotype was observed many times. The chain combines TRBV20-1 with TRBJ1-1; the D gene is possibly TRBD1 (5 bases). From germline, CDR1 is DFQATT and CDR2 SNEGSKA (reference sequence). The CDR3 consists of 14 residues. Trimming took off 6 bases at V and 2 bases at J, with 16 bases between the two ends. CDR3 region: CSAPGTAANTEAFF. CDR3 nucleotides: TGCAGTGCACCCGGGACGGCGGCTAACACTGAAGCTTTCTTT.

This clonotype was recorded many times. The chain's CDR3 is CASCGGSGGSYEQYF. The CDR3 DNA sequence: TGTGCCAGCTGCGGGGGTAGCGGGGGTTCCTACGAGCAGTACTTC. The J gene is TRBJ2-7, the V gene TRBV28; 9 bases agree with TRBD2. The CDR3 is 15 amino acids. The trim removed 8 bases at V and 1 base at J, leaving 9 bases unmatched. The germline gives CDR1 MDHEN, CDR2 SYDVKM.

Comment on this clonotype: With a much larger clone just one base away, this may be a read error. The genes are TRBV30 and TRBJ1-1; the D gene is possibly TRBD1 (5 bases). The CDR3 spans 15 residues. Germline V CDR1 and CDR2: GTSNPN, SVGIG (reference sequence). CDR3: CAWTKGPGERNEVFF. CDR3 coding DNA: TGTGCCTGGACCAAGGGGCCAGGAGAAAGAAATGAAGTTTTCTTT.

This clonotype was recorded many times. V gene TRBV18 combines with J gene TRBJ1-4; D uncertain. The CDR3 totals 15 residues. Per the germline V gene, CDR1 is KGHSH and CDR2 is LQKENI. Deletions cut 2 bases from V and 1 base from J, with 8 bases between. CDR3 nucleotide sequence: TGTGCCAGCTCACCAAACGGAGGAACTAATGAAAAACTGTTTTTT. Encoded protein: CASSPNGGTNEKLFF.

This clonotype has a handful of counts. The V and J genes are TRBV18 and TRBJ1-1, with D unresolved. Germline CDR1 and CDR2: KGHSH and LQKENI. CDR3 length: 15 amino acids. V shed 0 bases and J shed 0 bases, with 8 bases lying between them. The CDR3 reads CASSPPKTLNTEAFF. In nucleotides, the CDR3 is TGTGCCAGCTCACCACCTAAGACCCTGAACACTGAAGCTTTCTTT.

The CDR3 loop is CASRGQGPGNTIYF. The DNA of the CDR3 is TGCGCCAGCAGGGGACAGGGGCCCGGAAACACCATATATTTT. The chain recombines TRBV10-2 with TRBJ1-3; 10 nucleotides line up with TRBD1. This CDR3 comprises 14 residues. Germline V gene lookup returns CDR1 WSHSY and CDR2 SAAADI. V shed 6 bases, J shed 4 bases, and the junction held 3 bases outside the gene matches.

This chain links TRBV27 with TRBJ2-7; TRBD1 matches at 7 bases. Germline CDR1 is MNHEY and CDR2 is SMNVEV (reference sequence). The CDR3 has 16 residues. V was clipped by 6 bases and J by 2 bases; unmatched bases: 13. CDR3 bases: TGTGCCAGCAGCCGATTACCTCAAGGGGGCCCCTACGAGCAGTACTTC. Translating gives CASSRLPQGGPYEQYF.

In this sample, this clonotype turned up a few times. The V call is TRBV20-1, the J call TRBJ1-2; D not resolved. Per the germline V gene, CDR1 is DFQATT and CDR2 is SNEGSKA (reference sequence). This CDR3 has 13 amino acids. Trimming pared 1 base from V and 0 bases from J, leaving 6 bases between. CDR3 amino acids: CSARADANYGYTF. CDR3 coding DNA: TGCAGTGCTAGAGCAGATGCTAACTATGGCTACACCTTC.

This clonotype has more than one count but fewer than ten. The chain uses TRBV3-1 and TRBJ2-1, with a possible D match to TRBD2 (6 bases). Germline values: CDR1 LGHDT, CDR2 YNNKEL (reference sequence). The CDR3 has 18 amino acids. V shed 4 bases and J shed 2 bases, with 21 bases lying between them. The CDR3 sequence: CASSPLTSSGGAYNEQFF. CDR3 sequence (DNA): TGTGCCAGCAGCCCCCTTACAAGCTCCGGCGGGGCCTACAATGAGCAGTTCTTC.